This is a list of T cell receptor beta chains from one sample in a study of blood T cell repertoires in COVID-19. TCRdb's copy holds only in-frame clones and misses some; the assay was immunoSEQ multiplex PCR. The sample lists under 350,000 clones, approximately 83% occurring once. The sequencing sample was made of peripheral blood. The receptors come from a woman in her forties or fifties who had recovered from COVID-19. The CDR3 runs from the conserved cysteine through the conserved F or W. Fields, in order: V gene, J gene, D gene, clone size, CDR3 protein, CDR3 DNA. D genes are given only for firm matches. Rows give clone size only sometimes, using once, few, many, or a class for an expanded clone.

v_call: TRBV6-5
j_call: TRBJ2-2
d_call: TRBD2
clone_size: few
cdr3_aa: CASSYSKLAGATALFF
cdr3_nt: TGTGCCAGCAGTTACTCGAAACTAGCGGGGGCCACAGCGCTGTTTTTT

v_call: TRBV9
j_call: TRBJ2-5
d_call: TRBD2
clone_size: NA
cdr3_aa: CASSPGLAGGEETQYF
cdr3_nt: TGTGCCAGCAGCCCGGGACTAGCGGGGGGGGAAGAGACCCAGTACTTC

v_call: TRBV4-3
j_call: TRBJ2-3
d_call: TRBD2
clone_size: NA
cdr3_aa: CASSQGYQAGANNTQYF
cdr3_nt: TGCGCCAGCAGCCAAGGGTATCAAGCGGGAGCAAATAATACGCAGTATTTT

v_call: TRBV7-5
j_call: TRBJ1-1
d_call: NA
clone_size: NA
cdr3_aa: CVRSLSATGPDTEAFF
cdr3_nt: TGTGTCAGAAGCTTATCCGCGACAGGGCCGGACACTGAAGCTTTCTTT

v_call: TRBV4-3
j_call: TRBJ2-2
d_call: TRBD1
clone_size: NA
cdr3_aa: CASSRDRVLGELFF
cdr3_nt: TGCGCCAGCAGCCGGGACAGGGTCCTCGGGGAGCTGTTTTTT

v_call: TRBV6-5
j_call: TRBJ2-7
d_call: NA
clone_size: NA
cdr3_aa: CASRNRDYSYEQYF
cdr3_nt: TGTGCCAGCCGCAACAGGGACTATTCCTACGAGCAGTACTTC

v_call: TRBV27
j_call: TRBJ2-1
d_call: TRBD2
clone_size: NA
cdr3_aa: CASSRTSGRSYNEQFF
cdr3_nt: TGTGCCAGCAGCCGGACTAGCGGGAGGTCCTACAATGAGCAGTTCTTC

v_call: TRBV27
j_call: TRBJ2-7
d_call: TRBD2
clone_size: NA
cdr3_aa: CASSFRGGASYEQYF
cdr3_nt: TGTGCCAGCAGTTTTCGGGGGGGCGCGTCCTACGAGCAGTACTTC

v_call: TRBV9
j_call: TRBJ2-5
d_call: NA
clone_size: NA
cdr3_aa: CASSVGPGPTPETQYF
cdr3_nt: TGTGCCAGCAGCGTAGGTCCAGGGCCCACACCAGAGACCCAGTACTTC

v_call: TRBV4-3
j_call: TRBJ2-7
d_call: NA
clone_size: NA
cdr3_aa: CASSQDTGAALEQYF
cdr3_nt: TGCGCCAGCAGCCAAGATACGGGAGCGGCCTTGGAGCAGTACTTC

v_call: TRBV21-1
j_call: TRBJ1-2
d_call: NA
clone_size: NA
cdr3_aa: CASSKVSRASYGYTF
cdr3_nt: TGTGCCAGCAGCAAAGTAAGCAGGGCGAGCTATGGCTACACCTTC

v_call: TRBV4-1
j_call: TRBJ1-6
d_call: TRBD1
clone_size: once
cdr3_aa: CASSQGQGNNNSPLHF
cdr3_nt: TGCGCCAGCAGCCAGGGACAGGGAAACAATAATTCACCCCTCCACTTT

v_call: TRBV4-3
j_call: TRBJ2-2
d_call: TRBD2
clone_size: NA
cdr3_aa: CASSQVGTSGDTGELFF
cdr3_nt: TGCGCCAGCAGCCAAGTTGGGACTAGCGGAGACACCGGGGAGCTGTTTTTT

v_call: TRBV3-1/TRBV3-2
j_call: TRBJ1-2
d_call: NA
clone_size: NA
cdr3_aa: CASSPSGERGYTF
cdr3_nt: TGTGCCAGCAGCCCCTCGGGGGAGCGGGGCTACACCTTC

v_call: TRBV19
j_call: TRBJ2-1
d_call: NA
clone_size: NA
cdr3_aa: CASSIGGRTNEQFF
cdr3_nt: TGTGCCAGTAGTATTGGTGGGAGGACCAATGAGCAGTTCTTC

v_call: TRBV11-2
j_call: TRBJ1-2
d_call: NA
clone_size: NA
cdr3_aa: CASSLPQGRGGYTF
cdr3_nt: TGTGCCAGCAGCTTACCCCAGGGCCGTGGCGGCTACACCTTC

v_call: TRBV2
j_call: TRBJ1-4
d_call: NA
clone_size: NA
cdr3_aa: CASTEAGIREKLFF
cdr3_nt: TGTGCCAGCACTGAGGCGGGGATACGGGAAAAACTGTTTTTT

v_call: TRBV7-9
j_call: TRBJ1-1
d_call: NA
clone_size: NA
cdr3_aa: CASSLLMNTEAFF
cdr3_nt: TGTGCCAGCAGCTTACTTATGAACACTGAAGCTTTCTTT

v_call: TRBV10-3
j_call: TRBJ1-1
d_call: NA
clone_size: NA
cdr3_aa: CAISKQENTEAFF
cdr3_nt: TGTGCCATCAGTAAGCAGGAGAACACTGAAGCTTTCTTT

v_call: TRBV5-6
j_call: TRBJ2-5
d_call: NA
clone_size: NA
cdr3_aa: CASSLRFQETQYF
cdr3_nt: TGTGCCAGCAGCTTGCGGTTTCAAGAGACCCAGTACTTC

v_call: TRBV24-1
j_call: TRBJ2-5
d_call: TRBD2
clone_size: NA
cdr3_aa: CATSEPGGLQETQYF
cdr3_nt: TGTGCCACCAGTGAACCGGGGGGGCTCCAAGAGACCCAGTACTTC

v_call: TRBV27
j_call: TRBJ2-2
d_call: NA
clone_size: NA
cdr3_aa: CASRLPGVGEGELFF
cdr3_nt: TGTGCCAGCAGACTCCCCGGGGTGGGCGAGGGGGAGCTGTTTTTT

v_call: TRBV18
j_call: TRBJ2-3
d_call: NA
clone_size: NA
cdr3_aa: CASSPSRSDTQYF
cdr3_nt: TGTGCCAGCTCACCATCCAGATCAGATACGCAGTATTTT

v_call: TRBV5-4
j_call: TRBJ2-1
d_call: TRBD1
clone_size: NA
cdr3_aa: CASTLDRGQGEQFF
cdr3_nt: TGTGCCAGCACCTTGGACAGGGGGCAAGGCGAGCAGTTCTTC

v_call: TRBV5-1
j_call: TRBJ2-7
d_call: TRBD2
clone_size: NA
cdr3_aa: CASSVGLAGPYEQYF
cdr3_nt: TGCGCCAGCAGCGTTGGACTAGCGGGTCCCTACGAGCAGTACTTC

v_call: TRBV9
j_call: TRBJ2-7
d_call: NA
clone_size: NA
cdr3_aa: CAREDEQYF
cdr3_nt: TGTGCCAGAGAGGACGAGCAGTACTTC

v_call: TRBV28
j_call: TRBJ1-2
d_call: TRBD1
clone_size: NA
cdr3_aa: CASSHRGRHGYTF
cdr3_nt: TGTGCCAGCAGCCACAGGGGGCGACATGGCTACACCTTC

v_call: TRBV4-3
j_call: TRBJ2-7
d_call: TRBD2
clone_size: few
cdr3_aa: CASSPSWGGSYEQYF
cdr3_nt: TGCGCCAGCAGCCCTTCCTGGGGGGGATCCTACGAGCAGTACTTC